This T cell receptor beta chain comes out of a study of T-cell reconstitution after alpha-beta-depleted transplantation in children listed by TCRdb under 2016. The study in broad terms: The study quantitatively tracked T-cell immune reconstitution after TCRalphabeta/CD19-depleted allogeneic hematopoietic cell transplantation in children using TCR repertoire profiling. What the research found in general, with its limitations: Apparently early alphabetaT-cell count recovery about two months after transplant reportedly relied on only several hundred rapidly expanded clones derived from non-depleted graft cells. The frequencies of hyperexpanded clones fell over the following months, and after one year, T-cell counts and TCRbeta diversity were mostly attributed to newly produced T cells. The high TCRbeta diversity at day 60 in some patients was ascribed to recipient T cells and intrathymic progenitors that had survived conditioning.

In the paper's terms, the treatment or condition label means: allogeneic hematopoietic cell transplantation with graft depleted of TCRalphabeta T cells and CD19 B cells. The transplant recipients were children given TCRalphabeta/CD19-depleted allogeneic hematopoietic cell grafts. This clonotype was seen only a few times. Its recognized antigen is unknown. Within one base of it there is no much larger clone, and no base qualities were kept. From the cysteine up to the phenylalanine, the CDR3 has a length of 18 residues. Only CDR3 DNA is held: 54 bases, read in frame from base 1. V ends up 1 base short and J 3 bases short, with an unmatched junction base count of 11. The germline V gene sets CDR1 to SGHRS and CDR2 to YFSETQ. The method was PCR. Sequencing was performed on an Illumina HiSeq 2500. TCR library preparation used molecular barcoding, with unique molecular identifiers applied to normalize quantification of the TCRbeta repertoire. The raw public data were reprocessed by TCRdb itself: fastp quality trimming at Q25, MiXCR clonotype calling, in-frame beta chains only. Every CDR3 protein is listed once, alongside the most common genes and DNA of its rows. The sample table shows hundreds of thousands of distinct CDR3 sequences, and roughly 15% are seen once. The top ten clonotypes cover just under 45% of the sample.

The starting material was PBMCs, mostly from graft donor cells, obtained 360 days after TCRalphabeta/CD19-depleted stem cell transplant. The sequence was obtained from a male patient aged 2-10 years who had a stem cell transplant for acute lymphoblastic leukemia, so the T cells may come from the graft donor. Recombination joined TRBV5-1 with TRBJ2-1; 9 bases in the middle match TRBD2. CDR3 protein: CASSLWASGDHLYNEQFF. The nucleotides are TGCGCCAGCAGCTTGTGGGCTAGCGGGGATCATCTCTACAATGAGCAGTTCTTC.